This T cell receptor beta chain was captured in a study of CD8 T cells in Susac syndrome. An input of about 0.5 to 1 ug of RNA was subjected to reverse transcription using random hexamers. Multiplex PCR with immunoSEQ amplified the TCR beta CDR3 across 54 Vbeta and 13 Jbeta. Using its own MiXCR run on the immunoSEQ multiplex PCR reads, TCRdb lists one record per CDR3 protein. The data contain about 300,000 distinct CDR3 sequences, approximately 91% of them seen just once; the ten biggest clones take up around 0.18%. Bulk CD8+ and CD4+ cells came from magnetic negative isolation; CD8+ TEMRA by FACS. CDR3 length: 16 residues. The germline V gene has CDR1 SGHDN and CDR2 FVKESK. V shed 3 bases, J shed 5 bases, and the junction held 10 bases outside the gene matches.

The sample consisted of CD8+ T cells from PBMCs. The source is a human donor with multiple sclerosis. V and J are TRBV14 and TRBJ1-2; 9 bases are shared with TRBD1. The DNA of the CDR3 is TGTGCCAGCAGCCAGTCCCGGACAGGGGTGCCTTATGGCTACACCTTC. It translates to CASSQSRTGVPYGYTF.